The 13 T cell receptor beta chains presented below share a single source sample, sequenced in a study of CD8 T cells in ankylosing spondylitis. Study-wide points: In ankylosing spondylitis blood, a motif of eight highly homologous TCR beta variants appeared characteristic.

These receptors are not linked to any known antigen. TCRdb independently ran MiXCR on the 5' RACE reads; one entry per CDR3 protein. The sample consists of approximately 400,000 distinct CDR3 sequences, roughly 25% of them appearing once. Input material: blood, either unsorted or a sorted T cell fraction (not recorded which). The receptor set was obtained from a male donor with ankylosing spondylitis.

J is TRBJ2-2 and V is TRBV10-3; TRBD2 matches at 8 bases. V lost 8 bases, J lost 8 bases, and 10 bases stayed unmatched. Germline assignment: CDR1 ENHRY and CDR2 SYGVKD. This CDR3 is built from 14 residues. The CDR3 loop reads CAIATSGLVGELFF. DNA for the CDR3: TGTGCCATCGCCACTAGCGGTCTTGTTGGGGAGCTGTTTTTT.

The chain couples TRBV7-2 to TRBJ2-7; D unresolved. CDR3 length equals 14 residues. V lost 1 base and J 1 base, leaving 8 bases between the germline ends. Germline V gene lookup returns CDR1 SGHTA and CDR2 FQGNSA. The CDR3 protein is CASSLVVPSYEQYF. In nucleotides, the CDR3 is TGTGCCAGCAGCTTAGTGGTCCCATCCTACGAGCAGTACTTC.

CDR3 amino acids: CASTQIGLAGDTGELFF. CDR3 nucleotides: TGTGCCAGCACCCAAATTGGACTAGCGGGAGACACCGGGGAGCTGTTTTTT. The chain is built from TRBV27 and TRBJ2-2; 13 bases align to TRBD2. Germline lookup yields CDR1 MNHEY and CDR2 SMNVEV (reference sequence). CDR3 size: 17 residues. With V trimmed by 7 bases and J by 3 bases, 8 bases remained unmatched.

The chain employs TRBV11-1 and TRBJ2-3; perhaps D is TRBD1 or TRBD2 (5 bases each). CDR3 length equals 14 residues. Germline CDR1 is SGHAT and CDR2 is FQDESV (reference sequence). V lost 8 bases and J lost 0, with 12 bases in between. DNA for the CDR3: TGTGCCAGCGGCCCGGGACCAAGCACAGATACGCAGTATTTT. This encodes CASGPGPSTDTQYF.

V usage is TRBV28 and J usage is TRBJ1-2; D is possibly TRBD1 (5 bases). With 6 bases removed from V and 5 bases from J, the gap between germline ends came to 19 bases. CDR3 length: 15 residues. CDR1 and CDR2 (germline): MDHEN, SYDVKM. CDR3 residues: CASSPTGTIRYGYTF. Written as DNA, the CDR3 is TGTGCCAGCAGCCCCACCGGGACGATCCGATATGGCTACACCTTC.

This clonotype was found a few times. The chain couples TRBV20-1 to TRBJ2-3; TRBD1 or TRBD2 may be the D gene (5 bases each). Deletions cut 4 bases from V and 2 bases from J, with 10 bases between. Germline lookup yields CDR1 DFQATT and CDR2 SNEGSKA (reference sequence). This CDR3 has 13 residues. The CDR3 DNA is TGCAGTGCTATCCGGGACCCCACAGATACGCAGTATTTT. Translation gives CSAIRDPTDTQYF.

This clonotype turned up a few times. The J gene is TRBJ2-7, the V gene TRBV25-1, with D hard to call. Germline V lookup: CDR1 MGHDK, CDR2 SYGVNS. This CDR3 spans 15 amino acids. Trimming took 4 bases from V and 3 from J, leaving 16 bases between them. The CDR3 DNA sequence: TGTGCCAGCAGTGGAGCCAACTTACGAGGCTACGAGCAGTACTTC. The encoded protein is CASSGANLRGYEQYF.

The chain joins TRBV10-1 to TRBJ2-5, with 15 bases that match TRBD2. This CDR3 has 19 amino acids. Trimming took 0 bases from V and 6 from J; bases not matched to a gene: 11. The V gene's germline CDR1 is WNHNN and CDR2 SYGVQD (reference sequence). The chain's CDR3 is CASSESVRGLAGGIQTQYF. In nucleotides, the CDR3 is TGCGCCAGCAGTGAGTCCGTCAGGGGACTAGCGGGAGGTATACAGACCCAGTACTTC.

CDR3 sequence (DNA): TGCGCCAGCTCCGGACACCTGAACACTGAAGCTTTCTTT. It codes for CASSGHLNTEAFF. The chain couples TRBV5-1 to TRBJ1-1; tentatively, D is TRBD1 (5 bases). Germline assignment: CDR1 SGHRS and CDR2 YFSETQ. Trimming stripped 7 bases from V and 0 bases from J, with 10 bases between. The CDR3 contains 13 residues.

This clonotype came up a few times. This chain connects TRBV5-5 to TRBJ1-2; weak D call: TRBD1 (5 bases). In germline, CDR1 is SGHKS, CDR2 YYEKEE (reference sequence). Trimming stripped 1 base from V and 6 bases from J, with 10 bases between. CDR3 length equals 13 residues. CDR3 protein: CASSLSGLNGYTF. The CDR3 DNA is TGTGCCAGCAGCTTGTCGGGGCTCAATGGCTACACCTTC.

This clonotype occurred a few times. This chain uses TRBV5-1 with TRBJ1-2, with D unclear. Trimming left V 0 bases short and J 5 bases short, with 14 bases between. Per germline, CDR1 SGHRS and CDR2 YFSETQ. The CDR3 has 15 residues. CDR3 coding DNA: TGCGCCAGCAGCTTGGATGTACCTACGGGGTATGGCTACACCTTC. Encoded protein: CASSLDVPTGYGYTF.

This clonotype was seen repeatedly, ten times or more. The chain links TRBV5-6 to TRBJ1-1; TRBD1 agrees at 7 bases. Germline CDR1 and CDR2: SGHDT and YYEEEE. The CDR3 consists of 15 residues. With V trimmed by 5 bases and J by 1 base, 8 bases remained unmatched. In DNA form, the CDR3 reads TGTGCCAGCAGGGGTTCTGGGACAGCGAACACTGAAGCTTTCTTT. Residues: CASRGSGTANTEAFF.

The CDR3 DNA is TGTGCCAGCAGCCTCGGGACAACAATGGGCTACACCTTC. It yields the protein CASSLGTTMGYTF. The rearrangement uses TRBV7-2 and TRBJ1-2; D may be TRBD1 (6 bases). The CDR3 covers 13 residues. V was shortened by 5 bases and J by 8 bases, with 15 bases between the two germline ends. Germline-derived CDR1 and CDR2 are SGHTA and FQGNSA.